Included here is one TCR beta chain sequence, with context. Generated by immunoSEQ multiplex PCR, the TCRdb table keeps only in-frame clones and is missing some. The sample includes about 180,000 clones, approximately 85% seen only once; the top ten take 6.2%. The source of the sample is a study of blood T cell repertoires in COVID-19. Study context: The analysed material was cDNA or gDNA that came from T cells, B-cell-depleted T cells, or PBMCs.

Clinical history as reported by participants underpinned cohort assignment. Cohort 3 recovered donors had two negative PCRs, clearance, or symptom resolution. The source of this sequence is a man in his forties or fifties who had recovered from COVID-19. Sequencing was done on a sample of PBMCs or T cells enriched from blood (not recorded which).

The CDR3 here is CAWSGAGGSIYGYTF. The CDR3 bases are TGTGCCTGGAGTGGGGCAGGGGGCAGTATCTATGGCTACACCTTC. The chain has TRBV30 and TRBJ1-2, with TRBD1 identical over 8 bases. The CDR3 runs to 15 residues. Trimming took 1 base from V and 4 from J; bases not matched to a gene: 8. Germline V gene lookup returns CDR1 GTSNPN and CDR2 SVGIG (reference sequence).